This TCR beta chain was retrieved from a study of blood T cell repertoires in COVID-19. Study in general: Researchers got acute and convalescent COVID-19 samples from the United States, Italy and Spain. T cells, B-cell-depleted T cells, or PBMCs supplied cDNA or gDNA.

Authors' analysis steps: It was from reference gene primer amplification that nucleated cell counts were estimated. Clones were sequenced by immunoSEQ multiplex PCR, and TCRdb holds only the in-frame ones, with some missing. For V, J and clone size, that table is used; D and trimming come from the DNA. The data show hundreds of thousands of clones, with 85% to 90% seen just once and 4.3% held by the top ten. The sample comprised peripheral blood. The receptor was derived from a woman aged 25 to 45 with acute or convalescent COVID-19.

CDR3 sequence: CASSTGVYEQYF. Here the CDR3 DNA reads TGTGCCAGCAGTACAGGAGTCTACGAGCAGTACTTC. V and J are TRBV7-9 and TRBJ2-7, with D possibly matching TRBD1 (5 bases). Germline loops: CDR1 SEHNR, CDR2 FQNEAQ (reference sequence). There are 12 residues in the CDR3. V was clipped by 6 bases and J by 3 bases, with 9 bases between them.